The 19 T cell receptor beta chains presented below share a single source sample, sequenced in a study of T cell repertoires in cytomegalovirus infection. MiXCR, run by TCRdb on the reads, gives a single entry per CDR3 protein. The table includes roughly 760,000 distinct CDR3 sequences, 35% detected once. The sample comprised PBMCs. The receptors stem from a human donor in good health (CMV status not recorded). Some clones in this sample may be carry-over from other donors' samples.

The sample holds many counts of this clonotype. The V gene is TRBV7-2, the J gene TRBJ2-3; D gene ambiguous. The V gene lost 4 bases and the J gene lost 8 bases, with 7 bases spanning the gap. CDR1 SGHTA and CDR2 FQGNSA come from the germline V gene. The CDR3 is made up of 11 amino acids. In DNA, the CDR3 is TGTGCCAGCAGCTCACGCGTTACGCAGTATTTT. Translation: CASSSRVTQYF.

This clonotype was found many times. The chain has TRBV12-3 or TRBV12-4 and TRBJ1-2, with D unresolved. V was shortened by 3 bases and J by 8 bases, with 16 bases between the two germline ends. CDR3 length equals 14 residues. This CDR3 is CASSFRVGTGGYTF. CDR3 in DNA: TGTGCCAGCAGTTTTCGGGTAGGAACGGGAGGCTACACCTTC.

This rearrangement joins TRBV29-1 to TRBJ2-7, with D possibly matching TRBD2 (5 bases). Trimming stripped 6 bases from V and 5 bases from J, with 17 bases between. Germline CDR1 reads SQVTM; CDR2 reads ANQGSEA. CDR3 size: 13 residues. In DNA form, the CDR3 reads TGCAGCGTCTGGACGGGAAATTTCGACGAGCAGTACTTC. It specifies CSVWTGNFDEQYF.

In nucleotides, the CDR3 is TGTGCCAGCAGCTACAGGGGTTTCACAGATACGCAGTATTTT. Translating it yields CASSYRGFTDTQYF. The J gene is TRBJ2-3, the V gene TRBV27; 7 positions match TRBD1. Germline CDR1 reads MNHEY; CDR2 reads SMNVEV (reference sequence). J lost 2 bases, V lost 6 bases, and 5 bases had no gene match. The CDR3 runs 14 residues.

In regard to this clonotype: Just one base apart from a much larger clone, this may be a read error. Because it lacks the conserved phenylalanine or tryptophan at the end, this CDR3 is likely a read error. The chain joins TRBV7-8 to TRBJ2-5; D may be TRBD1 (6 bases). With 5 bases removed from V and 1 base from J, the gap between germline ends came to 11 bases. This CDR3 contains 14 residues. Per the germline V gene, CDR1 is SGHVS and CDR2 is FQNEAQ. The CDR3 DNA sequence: TGTGCCAGCAGCCCAGGGGTCTTCCAAGAGACCCAGTACTTA. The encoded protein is CASSPGVFQETQYL.

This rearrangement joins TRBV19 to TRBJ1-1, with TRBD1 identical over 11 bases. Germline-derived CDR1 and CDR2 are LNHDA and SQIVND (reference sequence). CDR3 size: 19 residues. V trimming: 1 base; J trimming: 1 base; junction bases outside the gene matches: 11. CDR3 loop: CASSIAPGQGVGGNTEAFF. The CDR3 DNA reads TGTGCCAGTAGTATAGCCCCGGGACAGGGGGTGGGAGGGAACACTGAAGCTTTCTTT.

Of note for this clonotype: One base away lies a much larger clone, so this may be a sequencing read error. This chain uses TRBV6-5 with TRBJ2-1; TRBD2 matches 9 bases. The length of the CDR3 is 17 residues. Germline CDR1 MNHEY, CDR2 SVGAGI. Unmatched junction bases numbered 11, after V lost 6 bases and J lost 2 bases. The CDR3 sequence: CASRPLASGATYNEQFF. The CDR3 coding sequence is TGTGCCAGCAGGCCACTGGCTAGCGGGGCTACCTACAATGAGCAGTTCTTC.

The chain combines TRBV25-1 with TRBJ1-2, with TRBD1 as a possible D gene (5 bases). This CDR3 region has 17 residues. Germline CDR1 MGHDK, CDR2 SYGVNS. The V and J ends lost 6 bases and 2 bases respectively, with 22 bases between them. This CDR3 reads CASSALGVEGLNYGYTF. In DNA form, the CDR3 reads TGTGCCAGCAGCGCACTGGGGGTGGAGGGATTAAACTATGGCTACACCTTC.

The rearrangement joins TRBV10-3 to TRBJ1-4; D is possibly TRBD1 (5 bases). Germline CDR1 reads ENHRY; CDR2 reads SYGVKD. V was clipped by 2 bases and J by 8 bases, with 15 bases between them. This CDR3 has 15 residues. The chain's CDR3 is CAISEGAGLKEKLFF. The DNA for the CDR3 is TGTGCCATCAGTGAGGGCGCAGGGTTGAAGGAAAAACTGTTTTTT.

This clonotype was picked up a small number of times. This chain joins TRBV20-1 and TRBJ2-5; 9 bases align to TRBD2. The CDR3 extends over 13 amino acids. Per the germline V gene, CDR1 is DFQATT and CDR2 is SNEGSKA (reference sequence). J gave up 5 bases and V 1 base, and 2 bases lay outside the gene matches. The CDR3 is CSARAAGGETQYF. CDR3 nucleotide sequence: TGCAGTGCTAGAGCAGCGGGGGGTGAGACCCAGTACTTC.

The CDR3 region has the DNA TGCGCCAGCAGCTTGGGAAGGAACTCGGGACAGGGGTTCCCTGAAGCTTTCTTT. It encodes CASSLGRNSGQGFPEAFF. The genes are TRBV5-1 and TRBJ1-1; 10 nucleotides match TRBD1. This CDR3 has 18 amino acids. Germline-derived CDR1 and CDR2 are SGHRS and YFSETQ. The junction had 14 bases not matched to a gene; V was cut back by 0 bases and J by 6 bases.

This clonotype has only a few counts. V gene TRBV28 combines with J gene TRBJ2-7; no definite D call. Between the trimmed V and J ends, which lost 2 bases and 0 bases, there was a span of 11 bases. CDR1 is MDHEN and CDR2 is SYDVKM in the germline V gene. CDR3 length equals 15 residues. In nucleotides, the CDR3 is TGTGCCAGCAGTTTAGATCGGAACAACTCCTACGAGCAGTACTTC. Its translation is CASSLDRNNSYEQYF.

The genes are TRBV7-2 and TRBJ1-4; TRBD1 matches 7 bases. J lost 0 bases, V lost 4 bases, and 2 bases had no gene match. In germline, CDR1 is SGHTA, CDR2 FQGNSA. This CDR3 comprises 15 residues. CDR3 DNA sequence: TGTGCCAGCAGCTCGGACAGGCCAACTAATGAAAAACTGTTTTTT. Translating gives CASSSDRPTNEKLFF.

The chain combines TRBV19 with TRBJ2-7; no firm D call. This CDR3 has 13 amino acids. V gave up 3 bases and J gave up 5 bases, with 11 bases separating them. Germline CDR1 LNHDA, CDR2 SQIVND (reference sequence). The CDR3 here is CASSIRNPHEQYF. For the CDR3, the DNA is TGTGCCAGTAGTATCAGGAACCCCCACGAGCAGTACTTC.

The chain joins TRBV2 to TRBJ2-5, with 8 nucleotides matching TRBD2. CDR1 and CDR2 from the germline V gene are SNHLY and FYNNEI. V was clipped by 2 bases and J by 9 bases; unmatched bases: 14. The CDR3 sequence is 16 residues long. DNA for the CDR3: TGTGCCAGCAGTGAATATGTTACTAGCGGCCAAACCCCCCAGTACTTC. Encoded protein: CASSEYVTSGQTPQYF.

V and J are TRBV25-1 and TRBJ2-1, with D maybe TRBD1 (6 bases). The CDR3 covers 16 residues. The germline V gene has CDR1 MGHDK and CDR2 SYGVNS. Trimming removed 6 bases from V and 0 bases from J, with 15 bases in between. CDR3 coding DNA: TGTGCCAGCAGCCCGCGGACAGTAAGCTCCTACAATGAGCAGTTCTTC. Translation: CASSPRTVSSYNEQFF.

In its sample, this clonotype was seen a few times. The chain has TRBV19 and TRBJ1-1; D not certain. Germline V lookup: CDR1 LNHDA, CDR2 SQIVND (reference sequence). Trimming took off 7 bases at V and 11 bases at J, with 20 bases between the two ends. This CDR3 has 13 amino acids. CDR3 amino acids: CASTSFSPPAAFF. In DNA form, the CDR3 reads TGTGCCAGTACCTCCTTTTCACCCCCGGCGGCTTTCTTT.

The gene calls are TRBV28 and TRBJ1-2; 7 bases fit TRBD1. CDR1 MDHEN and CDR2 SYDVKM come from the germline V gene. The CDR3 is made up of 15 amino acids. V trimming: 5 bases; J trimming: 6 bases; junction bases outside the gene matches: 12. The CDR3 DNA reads TGTGCCAGCAGTCGTACAGGGGCCAGAGGCAATGGCTACACCTTC. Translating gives CASSRTGARGNGYTF.

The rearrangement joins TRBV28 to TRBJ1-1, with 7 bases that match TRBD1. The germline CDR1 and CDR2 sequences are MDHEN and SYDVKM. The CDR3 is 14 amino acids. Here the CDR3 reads CARIRTGGATEAFF. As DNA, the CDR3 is TGTGCACGCATCAGGACAGGCGGTGCCACTGAAGCTTTCTTT.